Below are 13 T cell receptor beta chains sequenced from a single sample in a study of cytomegalovirus exposure and HLA in healthy donors. The primer mix had 60 Vbeta and 13 Jbeta primers. Sequenced by immunoSEQ multiplex PCR; TCRdb stores in-frame clones only, minus some. The sample lists around 170,000 clones, around three quarters occurring once. Material for sequencing was PBMCs. Receptors were obtained from a woman aged 25 to 45 in good health and CMV-seropositive.

This clone showed up just once. The CDR3 nucleotides read TGTGCCAGCAGTTTCGTCCGCGGGTCATCACCCCTCCACTTT. It encodes CASSFVRGSSPLHF. The rearrangement joins TRBV7-9 to TRBJ1-6; no reliable D call. CDR1 is SEHNR, CDR2 FQNEAQ, per germline (reference sequence). CDR3 length: 14 amino acids. V shed 6 bases and J shed 10 bases, with 16 bases lying between them.

This rearrangement joins TRBV7-9 to TRBJ1-2, with 10 bases aligning to TRBD1. The CDR3 length is 15 residues. Unmatched junction bases numbered 7, after V lost 4 bases and J lost 5 bases. Germline loops: CDR1 SEHNR, CDR2 FQNEAQ (reference sequence). The CDR3 sequence is CASSSGQGSRYGYTF. The DNA for the CDR3 is TGTGCCAGCAGCTCGGGACAGGGGTCCCGATATGGCTACACCTTC.

Note on this clone: The junction differs from germline at one of its ends, possibly a read error. The chain has TRBV7-9 and TRBJ1-5; D gene uncertain. This CDR3 is 12 amino acids long. The germline CDR1 and CDR2 sequences are SEHNR and FQNEAQ (reference sequence). CDR3 sequence: CSSSFEAEPQHF. CDR3 coding DNA: TGTTCCAGCAGCTTCGAGGCGGAACCCCAGCATTTT.

The rearrangement joins TRBV7-6 to TRBJ2-1, with 9 nucleotides matching TRBD2. J was trimmed by 0 bases and V by 6 bases; bases with no gene match: 3. CDR3 size: 15 residues. CDR1 is SGHVS, CDR2 FNYEAQ, per germline. The CDR3 DNA reads TGTGCCAGCAGTAGCGGGGGTAGCTCCTACAATGAGCAGTTCTTC. This gives the protein CASSSGGSSYNEQFF.

This chain uses TRBV11-2 with TRBJ2-3; 8 bases fit TRBD2. V dropped 2 bases and J dropped 15; count of bases not matched to a gene: 10. The germline CDR1 and CDR2 sequences are SGHAT and FQNNGV. CDR3 length: 13 residues. DNA of the CDR3: TGTGCCAGCAGCTTAACGCTCGGCGGGGGGATCTATTTT. Its protein is CASSLTLGGGIYF. The variable domain in full, with the rest retrieved from reference TRBV11-2 and TRBJ2-3, is EAGVAQSPRYKIIEKRQSVAFWCNPISGHATLYWYQQILGQGPKLLIQFQNNGVVDDSQLPKDRFSAERLKGVDSTLKIQPAKLEDSAVYLCASSLTLGGGIYFGPGTRLTVL.

The genes are TRBV5-6 and TRBJ1-5; 9 positions match TRBD1. V lost 4 bases, J lost 4 bases, and 6 bases stayed unmatched. Germline CDR1 SGHDT, CDR2 YYEEEE. There are 15 residues in the CDR3. DNA for the CDR3: TGTGCCAGCAGCCTCCGGACAGGGGCAAATCAGCCCCAGCATTTT. Residues: CASSLRTGANQPQHF.

The chain has TRBV9 and TRBJ1-1; 8 positions match TRBD1. CDR3 length: 12 residues. Germline CDR1 SGDLS, CDR2 YYNGEE. V was pared by 5 bases and J by 7 bases, with 4 bases of the junction left unmatched. CDR3 sequence: CASSRTGFEAFF. Written as DNA, the CDR3 is TGTGCCAGCAGTCGGACAGGGTTTGAAGCTTTCTTT.

The chain is built from TRBV10-2 and TRBJ2-5, with 8 nucleotides matching TRBD2. Trimming at V came to 4 bases and at J to 3 bases, leaving 1 base not matched to a gene. Germline CDR1 WSHSY, CDR2 SAAADI. The CDR3 spans 13 residues. This CDR3 reads CASSGGGKETQYF. In nucleotides, the CDR3 is TGCGCCAGCAGTGGCGGGGGGAAAGAGACCCAGTACTTC.

CDR3 DNA sequence: TGTGCCACCCTGGAGAGGGGGCACTCACCCCTCCACTTT. Translation: CATLERGHSPLHF. V and J are TRBV28 and TRBJ1-6; 7 nucleotides align to TRBD1. Germline V gene data show CDR1 as MDHEN and CDR2 as SYDVKM. J was trimmed by 10 bases and V by 10 bases; bases with no gene match: 10. The CDR3 is made up of 13 amino acids.

The rearrangement joins TRBV7-2 to TRBJ2-1, with 13 bases aligning to TRBD2. Germline lookup yields CDR1 SGHTA and CDR2 FQGNSA. The V segment lost 5 bases and the J segment 3 bases; nucleotides outside the gene matches: 4. There are 16 residues in the CDR3. DNA for the CDR3: TGTGCCAGCAGCATCGGGACTAGCGGGGACTACAATGAGCAGTTCTTC. Translation gives CASSIGTSGDYNEQFF.

CDR3 bases: TGTGCCAGCAGTCTAGCCCCGGGGGATCAGTTCTTC. Protein product: CASSLAPGDQFF. The chain links TRBV28 to TRBJ2-1; a weak D match, TRBD2 (6 bases). The CDR3 extends over 12 amino acids. The V gene lost 5 bases and the J gene lost 13 bases, with 15 bases spanning the gap. CDR1 and CDR2 (germline): MDHEN, SYDVKM.

This sequence joins TRBV5-1 and TRBJ2-2, with D possibly matching TRBD1 (6 bases). Germline CDR1 is SGHRS and CDR2 is YFSETQ. This CDR3 has 16 amino acids. Trimming took 2 bases from V and 0 from J, leaving 11 bases between them. Written as DNA, the CDR3 is TGCGCCAGCAGCTTCACAGGGTTCGCGAACACCGGGGAGCTGTTTTTT. Translation gives CASSFTGFANTGELFF.

The chain combines TRBV5-6 with TRBJ1-2; D is undetermined. CDR1 and CDR2 (germline): SGHDT, YYEEEE. V dropped 2 bases and J dropped 7 bases, with 18 bases sitting between them. The CDR3 is made up of 15 amino acids. The CDR3 DNA reads as TGTGCCAGCAGCTTTATTGAGGATCGGGAGGGTGGCTACACCTTC. This codes for CASSFIEDREGGYTF. Full variable domain (rest looked up from reference TRBV5-6 and TRBJ1-2): DAGVTQSPTHLIKTRGQQVTLRCSPKSGHDTVSWYQQALGQGPQFIFQYYEEEERQRGNFPDRFSGHQFPNYSSELNVNALLLGDSALYLCASSFIEDREGGYTFGSGTRLTVV.